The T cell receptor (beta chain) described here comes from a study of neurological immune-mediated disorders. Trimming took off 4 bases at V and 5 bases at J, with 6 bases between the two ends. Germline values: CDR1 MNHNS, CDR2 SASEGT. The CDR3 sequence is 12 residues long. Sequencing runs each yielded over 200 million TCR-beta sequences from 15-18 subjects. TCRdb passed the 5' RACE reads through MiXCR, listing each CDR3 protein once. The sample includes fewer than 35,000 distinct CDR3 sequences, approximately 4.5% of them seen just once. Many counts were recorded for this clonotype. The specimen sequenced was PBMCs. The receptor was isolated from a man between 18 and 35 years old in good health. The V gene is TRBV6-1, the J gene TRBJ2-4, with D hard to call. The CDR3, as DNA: TGTGCCAGCAGTGTTGGACAAAACATTCAGTACTTC. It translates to CASSVGQNIQYF.